A single T cell receptor (beta chain) is shown here with its context. Its specificity is unknown. This entry comes from a study of T cell responses to AZD1222 COVID-19 vaccine. Measured with immunoSEQ multiplex PCR; TCRdb has only the in-frame clones, and not every one. This sample yields around 60,000 clones, of which 85% to 95% are seen a single time; approximately 6% belongs to the top ten. Study-wide results and caveats: Two AZD1222 doses significantly raised spike-specific TCR breadth and depth over controls.

The sequences come from peripheral blood, collected 28 days after the second dose of the MenACWY control vaccine. This clonotype originated in an adult who received the MenACWY meningococcal vaccine as a control.

The CDR3: CASSTLRDRGATEAFF. CDR3 coding DNA: TGTGCCAGCAGCACACTAAGGGACAGGGGGGCCACTGAAGCTTTCTTT. This sequence joins TRBV21-1 and TRBJ1-1; no DNA check was done on the table's D call, TRBD1. TRBV21-1 is marked as a pseudogene. The CDR3 runs to 16 residues.